The rows below give T cell receptor beta chains drawn from one sample of a study of early T cells in non-severe SARS-CoV-2 infection. TCRdb redid the calling of the 5' RACE reads with MiXCR, one entry per CDR3 protein. The sample has 30,000 to 35,000 distinct CDR3 sequences; around 4.4% are singletons. The sample taken for sequencing was whole blood. These receptors originate from an adult who was a healthcare worker with PCR-confirmed SARS-CoV-2 infection or an uninfected control (not recorded which). The CDR3 runs from the conserved cysteine through the conserved F or W. A D gene is named only where the DNA matches it firmly. Expanded clones are given a class, and other clones once, few, many or no size at all.

>many|TRBJ2-3|TRBD2|TRBV18
CASSPGLAGSRRTDTQYF
TGTGCCAGCTCACCAGGACTAGCGGGGTCTCGTCGGACAGATACGCAGTATTTT
>many|TRBJ2-1|TRBD2|TRBV6-4
CASSGTSGSNEQFF
TGTGCCAGCAGTGGGACTAGCGGGAGCAATGAGCAGTTCTTC
>many|TRBJ2-5|-|TRBV5-4
CASSRSNSYQETQYF
TGTGCCAGCAGCCGATCAAACAGTTACCAAGAGACCCAGTACTTC
>-|TRBJ1-5|-|TRBV11-2
CASSLYAPFISRKPGNQPQHF
TGTGCCAGCAGCTTATACGCCCCCTTTATTTCTCGGAAGCCTGGGAATCAGCCCCAGCATTTT
>-|TRBJ2-5|-|TRBV5-4
CASSLDSEETQYF
TGTGCCAGCAGCTTAGACTCTGAAGAGACCCAGTACTTC
>-|TRBJ2-1|TRBD2|TRBV7-8
CASSLEAGGYNEQFF
TGTGCCAGCAGCTTAGAAGCGGGAGGGTACAATGAGCAGTTCTTC
>many|TRBJ2-2|TRBD1|TRBV4-2
CASSQGGTGGGGELFF
TGTGCCAGCAGCCAGGGGGGGACAGGGGGCGGCGGGGAGCTGTTTTTT
>many|TRBJ2-7|-|TRBV20-1
CSGSRGIHEQYF
TGCAGTGGGTCAAGGGGCATCCACGAGCAGTACTTC
>many|TRBJ1-3|TRBD1|TRBV3-1
CASRNHAAGQSENTIYF
TGTGCCAGCAGAAACCATGCCGCGGGACAGTCTGAAAACACCATATATTTT
>many|TRBJ2-7|TRBD2|TRBV7-9
CASSLLAGADQQYF
TGTGCCAGCAGCTTACTAGCGGGAGCGGATCAGCAGTACTTC
>many|TRBJ2-2|TRBD2|TRBV11-2
CASSLIGDWGTSANTGELFF
TGTGCCAGCAGCTTAATTGGGGACTGGGGGACTAGCGCGAACACCGGGGAGCTGTTTTTT
>many|TRBJ2-3|-|TRBV2
CASNGDTQYF
TGTGCCAGCAATGGAGATACGCAGTATTTT
>many|TRBJ2-1|TRBD2|TRBV28
CASTELAGGPEQFF
TGTGCCAGCACCGAACTAGCGGGAGGGCCTGAGCAGTTCTTC
>many|TRBJ2-3|-|TRBV7-2
CASSLWFRGSGDTQYF
TGTGCCAGCAGCTTATGGTTCAGAGGTTCAGGAGATACGCAGTATTTT
>many|TRBJ2-7|TRBD2|TRBV7-2
CASSPVGLAAYEQYF
TGTGCCAGCAGCCCTGTAGGGCTAGCGGCATACGAGCAGTACTTC
>few|TRBJ1-2|-|TRBV7-8
CASSPRQETGYGYTF
TGTGCCAGCAGCCCTCGACAGGAAACCGGCTATGGCTACACCTTC
>many|TRBJ2-1|-|TRBV11-2
CASSLQATRGFYNEQFF
TGTGCCAGCAGCCTACAAGCGACTAGGGGGTTCTACAATGAGCAGTTCTTC
>many|TRBJ1-5|-|TRBV3-1
CASSQGQQGQPQHF
TGTGCCAGCAGCCAAGGGCAGCAGGGGCAGCCCCAGCATTTT
>many|TRBJ2-1|-|TRBV7-7
CASSQTGSNNEQFF
TGTGCTAGCAGCCAGACAGGTTCCAACAATGAGCAGTTCTTC
>many|TRBJ1-5|-|TRBV12-3/TRBV12-4
CASSFSGQPQHF
TGTGCCAGCAGTTTCAGCGGTCAGCCCCAGCATTTT
>many|TRBJ1-2|TRBD1|TRBV19
CASSIAYATGDSGYTF
TGTGCCAGTAGTATAGCTTATGCGACAGGGGATAGCGGCTACACCTTC
>many|TRBJ1-5|-|TRBV24-1
CATSDLQKGGNQPQHF
TGTGCCACCAGTGATTTGCAAAAGGGGGGCAATCAGCCCCAGCATTTT
>many|TRBJ1-1|TRBD1|TRBV20-1
CSARDRGTGNGAFF
TGCAGTGCTAGAGATAGGGGGACAGGGAATGGAGCTTTCTTT
>many|TRBJ1-4|TRBD1|TRBV29-1
CSVEEDRVREKLFF
TGCAGCGTTGAAGAGGACAGGGTACGGGAAAAACTGTTTTTT
>many|TRBJ2-1|TRBD2|TRBV7-2
CASSLHQPGLAGGDSYNEQFF
TGTGCCAGCAGCCTTCACCAACCGGGACTAGCGGGGGGGGACTCCTACAATGAGCAGTTCTTC
>many|TRBJ2-3|TRBD1|TRBV10-1
CASRPGQARLSTQYF
TGCGCCAGCAGACCCGGACAGGCCCGTCTGAGTACGCAGTATTTT
>few|TRBJ1-5|-|TRBV7-8
CASSLGGGNSNQPQHF
TGTGCCAGCAGTCTAGGGGGGGGTAATAGCAATCAGCCCCAGCATTTT
>many|TRBJ1-6|-|TRBV27
CASSFDRTPGNSPLHF
TGTGCCAGCAGTTTCGACCGGACCCCGGGTAACTCACCCCTCCACTTT
>many|TRBJ2-3|TRBD2|TRBV7-3
CASSLWGTSGPSTDTQYF
TGTGCCAGCAGCTTATGGGGGACTAGCGGACCTAGCACAGATACGCAGTATTTT
>many|TRBJ2-3|-|TRBV29-1
CSVEGAGSTDTQYF
TGCAGCGTTGAGGGGGCAGGGTCCACAGATACGCAGTATTTT
>many|TRBJ1-2|-|TRBV7-9
CASSPGADRNYGYTF
TGTGCCAGCAGCCCAGGCGCGGACAGAAACTATGGCTACACCTTC